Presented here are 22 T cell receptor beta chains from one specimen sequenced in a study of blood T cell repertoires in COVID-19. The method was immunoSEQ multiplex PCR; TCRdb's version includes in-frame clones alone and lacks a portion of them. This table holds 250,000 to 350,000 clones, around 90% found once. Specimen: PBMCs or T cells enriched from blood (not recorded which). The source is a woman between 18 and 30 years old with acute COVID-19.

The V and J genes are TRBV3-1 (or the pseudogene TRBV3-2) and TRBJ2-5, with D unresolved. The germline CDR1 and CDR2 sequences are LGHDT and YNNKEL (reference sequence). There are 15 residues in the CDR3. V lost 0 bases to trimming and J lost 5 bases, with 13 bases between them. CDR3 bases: TGTGCCAGCAGCCAAGATTCTAGACGAGAGGAGACCCAGTACTTC. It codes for CASSQDSRREETQYF.

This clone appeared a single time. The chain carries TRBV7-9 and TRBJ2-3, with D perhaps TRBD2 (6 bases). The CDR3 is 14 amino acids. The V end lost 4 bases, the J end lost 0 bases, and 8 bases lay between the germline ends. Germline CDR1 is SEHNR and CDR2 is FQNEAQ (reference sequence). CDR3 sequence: CASSYGTSTDTQYF. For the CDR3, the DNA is TGTGCCAGCAGCTACGGGACTAGCACAGATACGCAGTATTTT.

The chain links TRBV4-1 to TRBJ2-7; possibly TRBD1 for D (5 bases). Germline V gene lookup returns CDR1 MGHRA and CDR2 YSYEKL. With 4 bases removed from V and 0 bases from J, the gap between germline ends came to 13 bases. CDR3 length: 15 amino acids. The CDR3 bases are TGCGCCAGCAGCCCGCCCGACAGACTCTCCTACGAGCAGTACTTC. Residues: CASSPPDRLSYEQYF.

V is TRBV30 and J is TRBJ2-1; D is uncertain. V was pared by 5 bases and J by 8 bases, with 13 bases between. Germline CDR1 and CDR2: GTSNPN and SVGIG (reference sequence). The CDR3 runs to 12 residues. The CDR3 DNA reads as TGTGCCTGGGGAAACAGTGTACATGAGCAGTTCTTC. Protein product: CAWGNSVHEQFF.

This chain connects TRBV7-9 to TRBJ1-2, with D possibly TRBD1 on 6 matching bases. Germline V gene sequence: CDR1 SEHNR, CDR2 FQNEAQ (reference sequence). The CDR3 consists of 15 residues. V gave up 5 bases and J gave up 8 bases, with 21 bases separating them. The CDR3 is CASSRPGTTMGGYTF. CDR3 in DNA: TGTGCCAGCAGCCGACCTGGGACAACTATGGGGGGCTACACCTTC.

This CDR3 is CASSVTGTYNEQFF. CDR3 sequence (DNA): TGTGCCAGCAGCGTAACGGGAACCTACAATGAGCAGTTCTTC. This rearrangement joins TRBV9 to TRBJ2-1; tentative D call: TRBD2 (5 bases). This CDR3 is 14 amino acids long. V was cut by 1 base and J by 2 bases, with 7 bases left in between. Germline CDR1 is SGDLS and CDR2 is YYNGEE.

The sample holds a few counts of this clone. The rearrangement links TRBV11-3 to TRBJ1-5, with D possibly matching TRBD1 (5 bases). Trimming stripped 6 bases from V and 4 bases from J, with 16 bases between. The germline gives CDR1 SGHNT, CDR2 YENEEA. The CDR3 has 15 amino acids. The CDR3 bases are TGTGCCAGCAGGGCAGACCACAGGTGGAATCAGCCCCAGCATTTT. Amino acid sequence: CASRADHRWNQPQHF.

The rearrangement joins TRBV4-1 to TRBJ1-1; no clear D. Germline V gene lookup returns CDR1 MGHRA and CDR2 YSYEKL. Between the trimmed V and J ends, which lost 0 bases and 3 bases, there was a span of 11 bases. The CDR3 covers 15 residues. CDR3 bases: TGCGCCAGCAGCCAAGATCGGGAGCCCTACACTGAAGCTTTCTTT. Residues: CASSQDREPYTEAFF.

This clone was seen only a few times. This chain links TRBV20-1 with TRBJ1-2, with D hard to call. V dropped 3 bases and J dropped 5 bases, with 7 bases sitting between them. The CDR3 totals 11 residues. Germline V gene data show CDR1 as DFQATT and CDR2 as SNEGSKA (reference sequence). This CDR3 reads CSASKEYGYTF. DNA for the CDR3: TGCAGTGCTAGTAAGGAGTATGGCTACACCTTC.

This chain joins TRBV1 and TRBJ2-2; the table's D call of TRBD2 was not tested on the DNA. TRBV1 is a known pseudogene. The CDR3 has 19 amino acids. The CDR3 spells CTSSQAGHQERDGTGELFF. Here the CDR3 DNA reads TGCACCAGCAGCCAAGCGGGTCATCAGGAGCGGGATGGGACCGGGGAGCTGTTTTTT.

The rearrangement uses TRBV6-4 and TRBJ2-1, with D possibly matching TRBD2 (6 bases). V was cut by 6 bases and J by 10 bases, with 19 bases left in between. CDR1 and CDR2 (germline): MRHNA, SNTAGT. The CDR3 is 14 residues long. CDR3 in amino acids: CASRSIGGMGEQFF. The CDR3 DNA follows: TGTGCCAGCAGGAGCATTGGGGGGATGGGGGAGCAGTTCTTC.

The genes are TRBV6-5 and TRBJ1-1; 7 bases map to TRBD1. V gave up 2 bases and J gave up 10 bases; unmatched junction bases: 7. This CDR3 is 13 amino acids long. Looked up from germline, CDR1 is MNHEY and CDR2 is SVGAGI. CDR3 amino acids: CASSYAGRTGAFF. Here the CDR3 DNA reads TGTGCCAGCAGTTACGCCGGTCGGACAGGAGCTTTCTTT.

CDR3: CASSFGQNNQPQHF. Written as DNA, the CDR3 is TGTGCCAGCAGTTTTGGACAGAACAATCAGCCCCAGCATTTT. This rearrangement joins TRBV11-2 to TRBJ1-5, with D possibly TRBD1 on 6 matching bases. The CDR3 is 14 residues long. Trimming shortened V by 6 bases and J by 3 bases, and 12 bases separated the two germline ends. From germline, CDR1 is SGHAT and CDR2 FQNNGV.

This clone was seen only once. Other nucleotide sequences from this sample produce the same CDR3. In nucleotides, the CDR3 is TGTGCCAGCTCACCCGGGACAGCCTCCTACGAGCAGTACTTC. Its protein product is CASSPGTASYEQYF. The genes are TRBV18 and TRBJ2-7, with 7 nucleotides matching TRBD1. The germline V gene has CDR1 KGHSH and CDR2 LQKENI. J gave up 0 bases and V 3 bases, and 2 bases lay outside the gene matches. CDR3 length: 14 residues.

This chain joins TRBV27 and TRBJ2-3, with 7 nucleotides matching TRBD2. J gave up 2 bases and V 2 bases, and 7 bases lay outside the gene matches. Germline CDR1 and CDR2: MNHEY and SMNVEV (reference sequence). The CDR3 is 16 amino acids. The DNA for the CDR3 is TGTGCCAGCAGTTTAGGGCTGGCGGGAGACACAGATACGCAGTATTTT. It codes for CASSLGLAGDTDTQYF.

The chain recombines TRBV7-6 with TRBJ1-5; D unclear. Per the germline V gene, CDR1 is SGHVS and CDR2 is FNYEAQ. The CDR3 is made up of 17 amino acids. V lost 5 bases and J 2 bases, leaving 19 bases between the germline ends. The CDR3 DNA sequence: TGTGCCAGCAGCCCTAGGTCTCGTGTATTCGGCAATCAGCCCCAGCATTTT. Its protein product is CASSPRSRVFGNQPQHF.

CDR3 amino acids: CASRVDRADEKLFF. For the CDR3, the DNA is TGTGCCAGCAGGGTCGACAGGGCGGATGAAAAACTGTTTTTT. V gene TRBV28 combines with J gene TRBJ1-4; 7 bases agree with TRBD1. Trimming removed 6 bases from V and 6 bases from J; junction bases left unmatched: 7. Looked up from germline, CDR1 is MDHEN and CDR2 is SYDVKM. This CDR3 comprises 14 residues.

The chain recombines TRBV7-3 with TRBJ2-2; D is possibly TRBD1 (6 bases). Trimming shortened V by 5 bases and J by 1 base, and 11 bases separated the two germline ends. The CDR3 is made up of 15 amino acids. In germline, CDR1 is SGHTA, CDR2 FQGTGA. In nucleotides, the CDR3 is TGTGCCAGCAGCCTCCAGACAGGGAACACCGGGGAGCTGTTTTTT. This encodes CASSLQTGNTGELFF.

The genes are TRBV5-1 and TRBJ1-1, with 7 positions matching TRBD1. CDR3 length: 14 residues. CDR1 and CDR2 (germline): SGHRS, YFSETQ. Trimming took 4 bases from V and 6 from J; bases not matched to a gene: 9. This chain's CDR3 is CASSLTGLWAEAFF. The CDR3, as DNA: TGCGCCAGCAGCCTGACAGGGTTGTGGGCTGAAGCTTTCTTT.

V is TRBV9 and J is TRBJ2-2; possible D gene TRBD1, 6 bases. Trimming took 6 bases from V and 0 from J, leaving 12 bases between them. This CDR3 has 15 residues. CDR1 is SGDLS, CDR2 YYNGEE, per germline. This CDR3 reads CASNIQGSNTGELFF. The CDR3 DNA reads TGTGCCAGCAACATACAGGGCTCGAACACCGGGGAGCTGTTTTTT.

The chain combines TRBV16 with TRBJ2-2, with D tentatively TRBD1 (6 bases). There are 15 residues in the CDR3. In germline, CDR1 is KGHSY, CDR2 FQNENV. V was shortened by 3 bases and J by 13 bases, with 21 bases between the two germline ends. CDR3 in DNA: TGTGCCAGCAGCCACATCACAGGGAAAAGTGCCGGGCTGTTTTTT. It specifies CASSHITGKSAGLFF. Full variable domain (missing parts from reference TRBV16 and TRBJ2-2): GEEVAQTPKHLVRGEGQKAKLYCAPIKGHSYVFWYQQVLKNEFKFLISFQNENVFDETGMPKERFSAKCLPNSPCSLEIQATKLEDSAVYFCASSHITGKSAGLFFGEGSRLTVL.

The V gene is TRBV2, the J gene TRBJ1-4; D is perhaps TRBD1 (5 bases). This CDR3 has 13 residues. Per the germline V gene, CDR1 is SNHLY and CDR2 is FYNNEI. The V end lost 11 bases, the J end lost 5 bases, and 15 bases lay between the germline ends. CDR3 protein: CAGRQLANEKLFF. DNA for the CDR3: TGTGCCGGCCGACAGCTTGCCAATGAAAAACTGTTTTTT.